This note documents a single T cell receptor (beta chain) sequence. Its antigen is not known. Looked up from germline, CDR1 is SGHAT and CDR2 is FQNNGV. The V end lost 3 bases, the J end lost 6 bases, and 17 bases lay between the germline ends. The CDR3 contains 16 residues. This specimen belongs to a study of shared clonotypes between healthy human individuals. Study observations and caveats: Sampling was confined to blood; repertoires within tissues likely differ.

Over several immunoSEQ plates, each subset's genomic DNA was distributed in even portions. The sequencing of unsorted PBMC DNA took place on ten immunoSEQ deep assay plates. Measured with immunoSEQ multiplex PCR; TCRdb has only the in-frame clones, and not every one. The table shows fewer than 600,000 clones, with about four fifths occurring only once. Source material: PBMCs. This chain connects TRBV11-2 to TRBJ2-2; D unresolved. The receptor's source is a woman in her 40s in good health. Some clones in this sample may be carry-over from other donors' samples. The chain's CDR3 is CASSFRGSHLAGELFF. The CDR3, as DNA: TGTGCCAGCAGCTTTAGAGGATCCCACCTCGCCGGGGAGCTGTTTTTT.